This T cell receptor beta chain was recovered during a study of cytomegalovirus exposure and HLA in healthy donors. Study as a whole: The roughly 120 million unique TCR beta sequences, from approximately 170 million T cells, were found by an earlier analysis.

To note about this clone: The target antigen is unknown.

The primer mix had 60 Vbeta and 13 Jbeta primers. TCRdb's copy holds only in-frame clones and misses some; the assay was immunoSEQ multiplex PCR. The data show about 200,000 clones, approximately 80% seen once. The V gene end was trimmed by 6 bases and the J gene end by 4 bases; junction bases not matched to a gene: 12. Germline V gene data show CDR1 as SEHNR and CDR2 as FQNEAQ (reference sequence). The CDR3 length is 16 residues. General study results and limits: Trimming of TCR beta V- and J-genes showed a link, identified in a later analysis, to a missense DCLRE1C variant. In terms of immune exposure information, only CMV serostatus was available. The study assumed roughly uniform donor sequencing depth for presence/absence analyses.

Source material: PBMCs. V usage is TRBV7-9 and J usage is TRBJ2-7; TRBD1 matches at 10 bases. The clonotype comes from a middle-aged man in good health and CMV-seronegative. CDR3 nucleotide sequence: TGTGCCAGCAGTTTGACAGGGGGCGCACACATATACGAGCAGTACTTC. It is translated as CASSLTGGAHIYEQYF.